This T cell receptor beta chain was identified in a study of T cells in localized non-small cell lung cancer. The CDR3 runs 17 residues. The V gene end was trimmed by 8 bases and the J gene end by 0 bases; junction bases not matched to a gene: 7. Germline V gene lookup returns CDR1 MNHEY and CDR2 SMNVEV (reference sequence). Clones were sequenced by immunoSEQ multiplex PCR, and TCRdb holds only the in-frame ones, with some missing. The sample shows about 20,000 clones, about 89% of them seen only once. Sample: peripheral blood, taken before any cancer treatment. The TCR sequence derives from a man between 40 and 75 years old with stage I lung adenocarcinoma. The gene calls are TRBV27 and TRBJ2-2, with 12 bases identical to TRBD2. The CDR3 loop reads CASCRLAGDPNTGELFF. In DNA form, the CDR3 reads TGTGCCAGCTGCAGACTAGCGGGGGACCCGAACACCGGGGAGCTGTTTTTT.